A selection of T cell receptor beta chains follows, all from one sample in a study of beta chain features in type 1 diabetes. Profiled with immunoSEQ multiplex PCR; TCRdb holds only in-frame clones, not every one. The sample records hundreds of thousands of clones, over 11% being singletons. The sequenced sample was naive CD4+ T cells from blood. Receptor source: a man between 18 and 35 years old with type 1 diabetes. Both conserved end residues are part of each CDR3. Each record gives: D gene, clone size, J gene, V gene, CDR3 DNA, CDR3 protein. A D gene is named only where the DNA matches it firmly. Rows give clone size only sometimes, using once, few, many, or a class for an expanded clone.

d_call: .; clone_size: .; j_call: TRBJ2-7; v_call: TRBV7-9; cdr3_nt: TGTGCCAGCAGCTTAGATTTGTCCTACGAGCAGTACTTC; cdr3_aa: CASSLDLSYEQYF
d_call: .; clone_size: .; j_call: TRBJ1-2; v_call: TRBV18; cdr3_nt: TGTGCCAGCTCATCCCCCGCGGGAGGCCCTATAGCTAACTATGGCTACACCTTC; cdr3_aa: CASSSPAGGPIANYGYTF
d_call: TRBD1; clone_size: few; j_call: TRBJ1-5; v_call: TRBV4-3; cdr3_nt: TGCGCCAGCAGCCATAACCTGACAGGGTGGTTGGTATGGGCCCAGCATTTT; cdr3_aa: CASSHNLTGWLVWAQHF
d_call: .; clone_size: .; j_call: TRBJ1-1; v_call: TRBV30; cdr3_nt: TGTGCCTGGAGTCCCCGGGTTGGAGCTTTCTTT; cdr3_aa: CAWSPRVGAFF
d_call: .; clone_size: .; j_call: TRBJ2-5; v_call: TRBV30; cdr3_nt: TGTGCCTGGAGTGGGACAGCCAGAGAGACCCAGTACTTC; cdr3_aa: CAWSGTARETQYF
d_call: .; clone_size: few; j_call: TRBJ2-1; v_call: TRBV18; cdr3_nt: TGTGCCAGCTCACCACCGTTTGGCTTGAGCTCCTACAATGAGCAGTTCTTC; cdr3_aa: CASSPPFGLSSYNEQFF
d_call: TRBD1; clone_size: few; j_call: TRBJ2-5; v_call: TRBV2; cdr3_nt: TGTGCCAGCAGCGAGGACAGGGTCTGGGAGACCCAGTACTTC; cdr3_aa: CASSEDRVWETQYF
d_call: .; clone_size: .; j_call: TRBJ1-4; v_call: TRBV18; cdr3_nt: TGTGCCAGCTCCACCTTGACAGGAACTAATGAAAAACTGTTTTTT; cdr3_aa: CASSTLTGTNEKLFF
d_call: .; clone_size: .; j_call: TRBJ1-2; v_call: TRBV7-9; cdr3_nt: TGTGCCAGCAGCCCTGAAGGGGCGCGAGGCTACACCTTC; cdr3_aa: CASSPEGARGYTF
d_call: TRBD2; clone_size: few; j_call: TRBJ2-3; v_call: TRBV2; cdr3_nt: TGTGCCAGCAGCGCTAGCGGGAATTCAGATACGCAGTATTTT; cdr3_aa: CASSASGNSDTQYF
d_call: TRBD2; clone_size: .; j_call: TRBJ2-5; v_call: TRBV9; cdr3_nt: TGTGCCAGCAGCGCTCTAGCGGGGGGAATACAAGAGACCCAGTACTTC; cdr3_aa: CASSALAGGIQETQYF
d_call: .; clone_size: few; j_call: TRBJ2-1; v_call: TRBV5-4; cdr3_nt: TGTGCCAGCAGCTTGGATAGCGGTACCTACAATGAGCAGTTCTTC; cdr3_aa: CASSLDSGTYNEQFF
d_call: .; clone_size: few; j_call: TRBJ2-5; v_call: TRBV15; cdr3_nt: TGTGCCACCAGCAGAGATCACGGGGAAGAGACCCAGTACTTC; cdr3_aa: CATSRDHGEETQYF
d_call: .; clone_size: few; j_call: TRBJ2-7; v_call: TRBV20-1; cdr3_nt: TGCAGTGCTAGGTCCGGGTACGAGCAGTACTTC; cdr3_aa: CSARSGYEQYF
d_call: TRBD2; clone_size: few; j_call: TRBJ2-1; v_call: TRBV10-3; cdr3_nt: TGTGCCATCAGTGATCGACTAGCGGTCCACAATGAGCAGTTCTTC; cdr3_aa: CAISDRLAVHNEQFF
d_call: .; clone_size: few; j_call: TRBJ1-2; v_call: TRBV30; cdr3_nt: TGTGCCTGGAGTAGTAACTATGGCTACACCTTC; cdr3_aa: CAWSSNYGYTF
d_call: TRBD1; clone_size: .; j_call: TRBJ2-2; v_call: TRBV28; cdr3_nt: TGTGCCAGTTCTGGACAGGGGACCGGGACCGGGGAGCTGTTTTTT; cdr3_aa: CASSGQGTGTGELFF
d_call: .; clone_size: .; j_call: TRBJ2-3; v_call: TRBV7-2; cdr3_nt: TGTGCCAGCAGCTTACTTGACAGTACAGATACGCAGTATTTT; cdr3_aa: CASSLLDSTDTQYF
d_call: .; clone_size: .; j_call: TRBJ1-2; v_call: TRBV7-2; cdr3_nt: TGTGCCAGCAGCTTATATCCAAATGGCTACACCTTC; cdr3_aa: CASSLYPNGYTF
d_call: .; clone_size: .; j_call: TRBJ1-3; v_call: TRBV15; cdr3_nt: TGTGCCACCAGCAGAGATGCGGGGTCTGGAAACACCATATATTTT; cdr3_aa: CATSRDAGSGNTIYF
d_call: TRBD1; clone_size: few; j_call: TRBJ2-7; v_call: TRBV6-5; cdr3_nt: TGTGCCAGCAGTTACTCGACGGGACAGGGGACCTACGAGCAGTACTTC; cdr3_aa: CASSYSTGQGTYEQYF
d_call: .; clone_size: .; j_call: TRBJ2-2; v_call: TRBV30; cdr3_nt: TGTGCCTGGAGTCGTGGCGGCGGGGAGCTGTTTTTT; cdr3_aa: CAWSRGGGELFF
d_call: TRBD1; clone_size: few; j_call: TRBJ2-2; v_call: TRBV6-4; cdr3_nt: TGTGCCAGCAGCCCCCGGACAGGGACGAACACCGGGGAGCTGTTTTTT; cdr3_aa: CASSPRTGTNTGELFF
d_call: .; clone_size: few; j_call: TRBJ2-3; v_call: TRBV7-6; cdr3_nt: TGTGCCAGCAGCTCGGAGACTCCGCTTGCGCAGTATTTT; cdr3_aa: CASSSETPLAQYF
d_call: .; clone_size: few; j_call: TRBJ2-1; v_call: TRBV28; cdr3_nt: TGTGCCAGCAGTCCCTCGGGGGGCCCCTACAATGAGCAGTTCTTC; cdr3_aa: CASSPSGGPYNEQFF
d_call: TRBD1; clone_size: few; j_call: TRBJ2-7; v_call: TRBV28; cdr3_nt: TGTGCCAGCAGCTGGTTCGGGACAGCTCCTCTTCTCTACGAGCAGTACTTC; cdr3_aa: CASSWFGTAPLLYEQYF
d_call: .; clone_size: few; j_call: TRBJ1-1; v_call: TRBV5-4; cdr3_nt: TGTGCCAGCAGCTTCGCAGGCAAAAAGAACACTGAAGCTTTCTTT; cdr3_aa: CASSFAGKKNTEAFF
d_call: .; clone_size: few; j_call: TRBJ2-5; v_call: TRBV2; cdr3_nt: TGTGCCAGCAGTGAAGCCCGCCGGGGGCAAGAGACCCAGTACTTC; cdr3_aa: CASSEARRGQETQYF
d_call: TRBD2; clone_size: .; j_call: TRBJ2-1; v_call: TRBV30; cdr3_nt: TGTGCCTGGAGTAGACAGGGACTAGCGGACAATGAGCAGTTCTTC; cdr3_aa: CAWSRQGLADNEQFF
d_call: TRBD2; clone_size: few; j_call: TRBJ2-1; v_call: TRBV6-4; cdr3_nt: TGTGCCAGCAGTGACGGGCTAGCGGCGGGGAATGAGCAGTTCTTC; cdr3_aa: CASSDGLAAGNEQFF
d_call: .; clone_size: .; j_call: TRBJ2-7; v_call: TRBV7-9; cdr3_nt: TGTGCCAGCACCTTAGGAGTCTCCTACGAGCAGTACTTC; cdr3_aa: CASTLGVSYEQYF
d_call: .; clone_size: few; j_call: TRBJ2-7; v_call: TRBV14; cdr3_nt: TGTGCCAGCAGCCCGGGTCCCTCCTACGAGCAGTACTTC; cdr3_aa: CASSPGPSYEQYF
d_call: .; clone_size: .; j_call: TRBJ2-2; v_call: TRBV7-2; cdr3_nt: TGTGCCAGCAGCACCGCGAACACCGGGGAGCTGTTTTTT; cdr3_aa: CASSTANTGELFF
d_call: TRBD2; clone_size: .; j_call: TRBJ2-1; v_call: TRBV15; cdr3_nt: TGTGCCACCAGCAGAACGGGACTAGGAGACAATGAGCAGTTCTTC; cdr3_aa: CATSRTGLGDNEQFF
d_call: .; clone_size: .; j_call: TRBJ2-7; v_call: TRBV19; cdr3_nt: TGTGCCAGTAGTGTTAACGGACTGGGATCCTACGAGCAGTACTTC; cdr3_aa: CASSVNGLGSYEQYF
d_call: .; clone_size: few; j_call: TRBJ2-7; v_call: TRBV6-5; cdr3_nt: TGTGCCAGCAGTTACAAAGGGAGCTCCTACGAGCAGTACTTC; cdr3_aa: CASSYKGSSYEQYF
d_call: .; clone_size: .; j_call: TRBJ1-1; v_call: TRBV4-1; cdr3_nt: TGCGCCAGCAGCCAACCCCTTCGACGGAGAAACACTGAAGCTTTCTTT; cdr3_aa: CASSQPLRRRNTEAFF
d_call: .; clone_size: .; j_call: TRBJ1-1; v_call: TRBV7-9; cdr3_nt: TGTGCCAGCAGGGACCAGATGAACACTGAAGCTTTCTTT; cdr3_aa: CASRDQMNTEAFF
d_call: TRBD1; clone_size: .; j_call: TRBJ1-4; v_call: TRBV30; cdr3_nt: TGTGCCTGGAGTGGGACAGGGGGTCGTGGTAATGAAAAACTGTTTTTT; cdr3_aa: CAWSGTGGRGNEKLFF
d_call: TRBD2; clone_size: few; j_call: TRBJ2-1; v_call: TRBV2; cdr3_nt: TGTGCCAGCATTTACCTAGCGGGGAACCCTGAGCAGTTCTTC; cdr3_aa: CASIYLAGNPEQFF
d_call: .; clone_size: .; j_call: TRBJ2-7; v_call: TRBV7-2; cdr3_nt: TGTGCCAGCAGCTTAGGAGGTTCTGGCCCCACCTACGAGCAGTACTTC; cdr3_aa: CASSLGGSGPTYEQYF
d_call: .; clone_size: few; j_call: TRBJ2-7; v_call: TRBV13; cdr3_nt: TGTGCCAGCAGCTTAGGGGCTCGTCAGGCCGAGCAGTACTTC; cdr3_aa: CASSLGARQAEQYF
d_call: TRBD1; clone_size: .; j_call: TRBJ2-2; v_call: TRBV5-1; cdr3_nt: TGCGCCAGCAGCCCCGACCCCGGGACAGACACCGGGGAGCTGTTTTTT; cdr3_aa: CASSPDPGTDTGELFF
d_call: .; clone_size: .; j_call: TRBJ2-7; v_call: TRBV29-1; cdr3_nt: TGCAGCGGCTCAGAGCCAGGGACCACCTACGAGCAGTACTTC; cdr3_aa: CSGSEPGTTYEQYF
d_call: .; clone_size: .; j_call: TRBJ2-3; v_call: TRBV19; cdr3_nt: TGTGCCAGTAGTATGGCAGGAGATACGCAGTATTTT; cdr3_aa: CASSMAGDTQYF
d_call: .; clone_size: few; j_call: TRBJ2-7; v_call: TRBV7-6; cdr3_nt: TGTGCCAGCAGCGCCGATTCACGGGAGCAGTACTTC; cdr3_aa: CASSADSREQYF
d_call: .; clone_size: few; j_call: TRBJ1-2; v_call: TRBV7-2; cdr3_nt: TGTGCCAGCAGCCGGTGGTATGGCTACACCTTC; cdr3_aa: CASSRWYGYTF
d_call: TRBD1; clone_size: few; j_call: TRBJ2-7; v_call: TRBV30; cdr3_nt: TGTGCCTGGTCCGTAGGGACAGGGTTAATCGAGCAGTACTTC; cdr3_aa: CAWSVGTGLIEQYF
d_call: TRBD2; clone_size: few; j_call: TRBJ2-3; v_call: TRBV30; cdr3_nt: TGTGCCTGGAGTAAACTAGCGGGAACAGATACGCAGTATTTT; cdr3_aa: CAWSKLAGTDTQYF
d_call: .; clone_size: few; j_call: TRBJ2-3; v_call: TRBV5-4; cdr3_nt: TGTGCCAGCAGGCCCCCGACCCACGGTGGCGCAGATACGCAGTATTTT; cdr3_aa: CASRPPTHGGADTQYF
d_call: .; clone_size: .; j_call: TRBJ1-2; v_call: TRBV30; cdr3_nt: TGTGCCTGGAGTGCTGGAGGGGCCGCGAGCTATGGCTACACCTTC; cdr3_aa: CAWSAGGAASYGYTF
d_call: TRBD2; clone_size: .; j_call: TRBJ2-3; v_call: TRBV28; cdr3_nt: TGTGCCAGCAGTTTACTAAGCGGGGGGTACCCTCGGACAGATACGCAGTATTTT; cdr3_aa: CASSLLSGGYPRTDTQYF
d_call: .; clone_size: few; j_call: TRBJ2-3; v_call: TRBV9; cdr3_nt: TGTGCCAGCAGTAGAGCGGAAACAGATACGCAGTATTTT; cdr3_aa: CASSRAETDTQYF
d_call: .; clone_size: few; j_call: TRBJ1-1; v_call: TRBV30; cdr3_nt: TGTGCCTGGAGTGTACCGGGACGGAACACTGAAGCTTTCTTT; cdr3_aa: CAWSVPGRNTEAFF
d_call: .; clone_size: few; j_call: TRBJ1-3; v_call: TRBV7-9; cdr3_nt: TGTGCCAGCAGCTCAAGACCACCTAACGCGGCCAACTCTGGAAACACCATATATTTT; cdr3_aa: CASSSRPPNAANSGNTIYF